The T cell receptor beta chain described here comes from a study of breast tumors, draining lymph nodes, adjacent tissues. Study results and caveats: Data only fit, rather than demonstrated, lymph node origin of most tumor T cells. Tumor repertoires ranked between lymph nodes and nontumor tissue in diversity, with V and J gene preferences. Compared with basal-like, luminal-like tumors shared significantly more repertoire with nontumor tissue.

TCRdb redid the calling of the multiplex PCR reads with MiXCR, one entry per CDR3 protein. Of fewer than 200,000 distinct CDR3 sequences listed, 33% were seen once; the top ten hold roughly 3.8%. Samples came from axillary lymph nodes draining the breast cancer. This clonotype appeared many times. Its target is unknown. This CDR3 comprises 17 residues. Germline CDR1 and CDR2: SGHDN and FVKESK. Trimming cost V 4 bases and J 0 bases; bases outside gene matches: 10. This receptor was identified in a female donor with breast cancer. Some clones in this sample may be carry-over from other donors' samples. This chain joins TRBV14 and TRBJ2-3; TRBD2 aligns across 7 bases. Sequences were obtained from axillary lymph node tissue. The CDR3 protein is CASSPNSGVLSTDTQYF. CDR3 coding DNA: TGTGCCAGCAGCCCCAACAGCGGGGTCCTCAGCACAGATACGCAGTATTTT.